This passage covers 13 T cell receptor beta chains from one sample sequenced in a study of shared clonotypes between healthy human individuals. TCRdb's table, derived via immunoSEQ multiplex PCR, lists solely in-frame clones and lacks some. Of roughly 2.6 million clones in the sample, approximately 92% were seen once. Input material: naive CD4+ T cells sorted from blood. Specified subset: CD45RA+ positively selected. These receptors all stem from a man aged 18 to 29 in good health.

This rearrangement joins TRBV4-1 to TRBJ2-7, with 12 bases that match TRBD2. From germline, CDR1 is MGHRA and CDR2 YSYEKL. The CDR3 length is 21 residues. Losses at the gene ends were 1 base for V and 0 bases for J; bases not matched to a gene: 16. The CDR3 nucleotides are TGCGCCAGCAGCCAAGCAGAATGGACTAGCGGGACCATAACCAGCTCCTACGAGCAGTACTTC. Encoded protein: CASSQAEWTSGTITSSYEQYF.

The rearrangement uses TRBV7-9 and TRBJ2-2; 10 bases align to TRBD2. Germline CDR1 reads SEHNR; CDR2 reads FQNEAQ (reference sequence). Unmatched junction bases numbered 12, after V lost 4 bases and J lost 4 bases. The CDR3 runs to 18 residues. The CDR3 DNA sequence: TGTGCCAGCAGCTCCATCCGAGCGGGAGGGCCAGGCACCGGGGAGCTGTTTTTT. This sequence encodes CASSSIRAGGPGTGELFF. The variable domain in full, with the rest retrieved from reference TRBV7-9 and TRBJ2-2, is DTGVSQNPRHKITKRGQNVTFRCDPISEHNRLYWYRQTLGQGPEFLTYFQNEAQLEKSRLLSDRFSAERPKGSFSTLEIQRTEQGDSAMYLCASSSIRAGGPGTGELFFGEGSRLTVL.

This chain connects TRBV5-4 to TRBJ2-7; 8 nucleotides agree with TRBD2. Trimming removed 4 bases from V and 5 bases from J; junction bases left unmatched: 8. Germline V lookup: CDR1 SGHNT, CDR2 YYREEE (reference sequence). This CDR3 spans 14 amino acids. CDR3 in DNA: TGTGCCAGCAGCGCCGGGACTAGGGTCCACGAGCAGTACTTC. It encodes CASSAGTRVHEQYF. The full variable domain, completed using reference TRBV5-4 and TRBJ2-7, is ETGVTQSPTHLIKTRGQQVTLRCSSQSGHNTVSWYQQALGQGPQFIFQYYREEENGRGNFPPRFSGLQFPNYSSELNVNALELDDSALYLCASSAGTRVHEQYFGPGTRLTVT.

The DNA of the CDR3 is TGTGCCAGCTTGGGACAGAGCTCTGGAAACACCATATATTTT. Translated, it gives CASLGQSSGNTIYF. The J gene is TRBJ1-3, the V gene TRBV18; 7 nucleotides line up with TRBD1. Germline assignment: CDR1 KGHSH and CDR2 LQKENI. Trimming removed 7 bases from V and 0 bases from J; junction bases left unmatched: 3. The CDR3 is 14 amino acids.

J is TRBJ2-7 and V is TRBV5-1, with D perhaps TRBD1 (7 bases). Germline lookup yields CDR1 SGHRS and CDR2 YFSETQ. CDR3 length: 14 residues. V was cut by 2 bases and J by 3 bases, with 12 bases left in between. The CDR3 DNA sequence: TGCGCCAGCAGCTTATACAGGGGAGGCTACGAGCAGTACTTC. It is translated as CASSLYRGGYEQYF.

This chain joins TRBV7-9 and TRBJ2-7; D uncertain. Germline V gene data show CDR1 as SEHNR and CDR2 as FQNEAQ (reference sequence). This CDR3 has 13 residues. Deletions cut 5 bases from V and 3 bases from J, with 11 bases between. In nucleotides, the CDR3 is TGTGCCAGCAGCGTTGGTGTCGGCTACGAGCAGTACTTC. This gives the protein CASSVGVGYEQYF.

The chain couples TRBV6-1 to TRBJ2-6; D uncertain. The CDR3 is made up of 12 amino acids. The V gene's germline CDR1 is MNHNS and CDR2 SASEGT. V was trimmed by 9 bases and J by 4 bases, leaving 7 bases between them. The CDR3 coding sequence is TGTGCCAGTGAGGAAGGGGCCAACGTCCTGACTTTC. Translating it yields CASEEGANVLTF.

This rearrangement joins TRBV30 to TRBJ1-2, with 7 bases lining up with TRBD1. V trimming: 4 bases; J trimming: 6 bases; junction bases outside the gene matches: 11. Germline V gene sequence: CDR1 GTSNPN, CDR2 SVGIG (reference sequence). The CDR3 sequence is 14 residues long. CDR3 in amino acids: CAWMASGTEDGYTF. The CDR3 DNA follows: TGTGCCTGGATGGCCTCCGGGACAGAAGATGGCTACACCTTC.

J is TRBJ2-2 and V is TRBV11-3; D uncertain. The CDR3 is 14 residues long. The V gene lost 1 base and the J gene lost 4 bases, with 7 bases spanning the gap. Germline V gene sequence: CDR1 SGHNT, CDR2 YENEEA. The CDR3 here is CASSLGLTTGELFF. The CDR3 region has the DNA TGTGCCAGCAGCTTAGGACTGACCACCGGGGAGCTGTTTTTT.

This rearrangement joins TRBV29-1 to TRBJ2-1, with D unresolved. The CDR3 sequence is 12 residues long. The germline V and J ends were trimmed by 4 bases and 8 bases, with 12 bases remaining between them. Germline CDR1 SQVTM, CDR2 ANQGSEA. The CDR3 DNA follows: TGCAGCGTTGGAACCCCCCCGGATGAGCAGTTCTTC. Residues: CSVGTPPDEQFF.

J is TRBJ2-7 and V is TRBV7-9; 10 bases map to TRBD2. CDR1 and CDR2 from the germline V gene are SEHNR and FQNEAQ (reference sequence). J gave up 2 bases and V 4 bases, and 5 bases lay outside the gene matches. This CDR3 is built from 15 residues. CDR3 DNA: TGTGCCAGCAGCTGGACTAGCGGATTACCCTACGAGCAGTACTTC. This translates into CASSWTSGLPYEQYF.

This chain uses TRBV4-3 with TRBJ1-3; 9 bases agree with TRBD1. In germline, CDR1 is LGHNA, CDR2 YSLEER. V was pared by 2 bases and J by 4 bases, with 3 bases of the junction left unmatched. The CDR3 has 15 residues. For the CDR3, the DNA is TGCGCCAGCAGCCAAACTACAGGGGGCGGAAACACCATATATTTT. Its protein is CASSQTTGGGNTIYF.

The rearrangement uses TRBV5-6 and TRBJ2-2; 7 nucleotides agree with TRBD2. After removal of 1 base from V and 7 bases from J, the junction contained 10 bases not matched to a gene. This CDR3 region has 16 residues. Germline CDR1 and CDR2: SGHDT and YYEEEE. CDR3 amino acids: CASSLFGGSNGGELFF. CDR3 sequence (DNA): TGTGCCAGCAGCTTGTTTGGCGGGAGTAACGGCGGGGAGCTGTTTTTT.